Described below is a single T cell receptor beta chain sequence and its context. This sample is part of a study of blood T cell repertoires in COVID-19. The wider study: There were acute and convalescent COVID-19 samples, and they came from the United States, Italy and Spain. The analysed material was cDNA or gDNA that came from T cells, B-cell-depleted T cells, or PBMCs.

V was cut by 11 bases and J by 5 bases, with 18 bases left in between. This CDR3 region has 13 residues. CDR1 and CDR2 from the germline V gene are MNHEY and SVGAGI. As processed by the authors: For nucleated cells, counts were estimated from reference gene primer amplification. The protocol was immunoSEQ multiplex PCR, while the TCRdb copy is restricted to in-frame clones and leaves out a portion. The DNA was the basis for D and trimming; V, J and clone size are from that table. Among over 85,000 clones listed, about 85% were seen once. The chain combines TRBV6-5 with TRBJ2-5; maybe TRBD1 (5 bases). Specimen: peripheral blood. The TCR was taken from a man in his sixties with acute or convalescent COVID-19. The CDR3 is CAGEPGSRETQYF. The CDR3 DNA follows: TGTGCCGGAGAACCAGGGTCTCGGGAGACCCAGTACTTC.